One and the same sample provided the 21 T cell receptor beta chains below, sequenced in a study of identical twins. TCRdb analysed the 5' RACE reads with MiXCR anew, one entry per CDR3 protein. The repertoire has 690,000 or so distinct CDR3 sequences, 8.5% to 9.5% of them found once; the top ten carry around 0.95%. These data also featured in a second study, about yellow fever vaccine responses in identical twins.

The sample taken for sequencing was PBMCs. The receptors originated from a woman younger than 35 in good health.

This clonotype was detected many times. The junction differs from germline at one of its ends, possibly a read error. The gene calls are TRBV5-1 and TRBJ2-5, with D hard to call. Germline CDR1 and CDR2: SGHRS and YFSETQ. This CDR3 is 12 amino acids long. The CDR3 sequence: CASSFEQETQYF. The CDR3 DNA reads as TGTGCCAGCAGCTTCGAACAAGAGACCCAGTACTTC.

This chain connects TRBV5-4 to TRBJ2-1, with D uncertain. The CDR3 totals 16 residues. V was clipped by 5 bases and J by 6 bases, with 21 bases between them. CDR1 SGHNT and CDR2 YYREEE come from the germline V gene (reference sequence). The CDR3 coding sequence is TGTGCCAGCAGACCTGTCGGCCCGGTGGTGAGCAATGAGCAGTTCTTC. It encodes CASRPVGPVVSNEQFF. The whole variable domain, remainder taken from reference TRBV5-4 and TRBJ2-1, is ETGVTQSPTHLIKTRGQQVTLRCSSQSGHNTVSWYQQALGQGPQFIFQYYREEENGRGNFPPRFSGLQFPNYSSELNVNALELDDSALYLCASRPVGPVVSNEQFFGPGTRLTVL.

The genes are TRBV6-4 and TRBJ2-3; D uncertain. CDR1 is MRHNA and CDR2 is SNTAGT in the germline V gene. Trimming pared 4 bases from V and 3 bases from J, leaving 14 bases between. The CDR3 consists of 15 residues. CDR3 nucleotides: TGTGCCAGCAGTGTAACGGGTACCGGAACAGATACGCAGTATTTT. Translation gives CASSVTGTGTDTQYF.

CDR3 coding DNA: TGCAGTGCTAGTTGGGGCGGGGAGCTGTTTTTT. This encodes CSASWGGELFF. This sequence joins TRBV20-1 and TRBJ2-2; no firm D call. Looked up from germline, CDR1 is DFQATT and CDR2 is SNEGSKA (reference sequence). This CDR3 is built from 11 residues. With 3 bases removed from V and 7 bases from J, the gap between germline ends came to 6 bases.

The CDR3 sequence is CASSTPTSGGAKDTQYF. CDR3 nucleotide sequence: TGTGCCAGCAGTACCCCGACTAGCGGGGGGGCCAAAGATACGCAGTATTTT. The chain combines TRBV28 with TRBJ2-3; 14 positions agree with TRBD2. This CDR3 region has 17 residues. Germline V lookup: CDR1 MDHEN, CDR2 SYDVKM. J was trimmed by 5 bases and V by 5 bases; bases with no gene match: 9.

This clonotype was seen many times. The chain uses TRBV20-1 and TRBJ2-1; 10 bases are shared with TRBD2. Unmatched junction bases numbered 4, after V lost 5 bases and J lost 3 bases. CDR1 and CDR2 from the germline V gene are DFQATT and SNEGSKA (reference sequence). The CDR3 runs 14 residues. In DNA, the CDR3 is TGCAGTGCTTGGTGGACTAGCGGCTACAATGAGCAGTTCTTC. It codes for CSAWWTSGYNEQFF.

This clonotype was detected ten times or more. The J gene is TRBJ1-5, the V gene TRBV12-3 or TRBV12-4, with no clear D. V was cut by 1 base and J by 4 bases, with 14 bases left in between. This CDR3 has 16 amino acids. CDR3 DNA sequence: TGTGCCAGCAGTTTAGGCCAGCAGTCGCTAAATCAGCCCCAGCATTTT. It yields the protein CASSLGQQSLNQPQHF.

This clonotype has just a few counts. As DNA, the CDR3 is TGTGCCAGCAGCTGGACTAGCGGACATTCTTACAATGAGCAGTTCTTC. Amino acids: CASSWTSGHSYNEQFF. The rearrangement joins TRBV11-2 to TRBJ2-1; 10 nucleotides align to TRBD2. Germline CDR1 SGHAT, CDR2 FQNNGV. The trim removed 4 bases at V and 4 bases at J, leaving 7 bases unmatched. The CDR3 sequence is 16 residues long.

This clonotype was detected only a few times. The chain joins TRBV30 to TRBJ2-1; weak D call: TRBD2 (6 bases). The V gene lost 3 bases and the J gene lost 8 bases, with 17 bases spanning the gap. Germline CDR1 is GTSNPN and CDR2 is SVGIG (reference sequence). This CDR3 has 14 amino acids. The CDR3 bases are TGTGCCTGGAGGATTGGAGGGACGATCGATGAGCAGTTCTTC. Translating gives CAWRIGGTIDEQFF.

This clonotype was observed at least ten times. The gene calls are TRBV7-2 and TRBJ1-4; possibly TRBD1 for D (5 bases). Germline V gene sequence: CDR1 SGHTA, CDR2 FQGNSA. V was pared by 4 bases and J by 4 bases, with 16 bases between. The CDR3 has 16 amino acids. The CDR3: CASSSLGQAVNEKLFF. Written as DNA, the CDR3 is TGTGCCAGCAGCTCACTGGGGCAGGCAGTTAATGAAAAACTGTTTTTT. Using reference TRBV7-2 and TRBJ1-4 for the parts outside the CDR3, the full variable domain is GAGVSQSPSNKVTEKGKDVELRCDPISGHTALYWYRQSLGQGLEFLIYFQGNSAPDKSGLPSDRFSAERTGGSVSTLTIQRTQQEDSAVYLCASSSLGQAVNEKLFFGSGTQLSVL.

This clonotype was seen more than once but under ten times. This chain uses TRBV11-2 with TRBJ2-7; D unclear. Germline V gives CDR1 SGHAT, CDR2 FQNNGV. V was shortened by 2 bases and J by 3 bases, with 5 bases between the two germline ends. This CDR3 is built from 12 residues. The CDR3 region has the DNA TGTGCCAGCAGCTTACCTTTCTACGAGCAGTACTTC. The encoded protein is CASSLPFYEQYF.

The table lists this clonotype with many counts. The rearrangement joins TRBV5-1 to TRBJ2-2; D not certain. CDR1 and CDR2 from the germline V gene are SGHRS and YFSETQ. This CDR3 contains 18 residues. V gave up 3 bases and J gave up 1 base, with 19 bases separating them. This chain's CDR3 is CASSSDKAPLWNTGELFF. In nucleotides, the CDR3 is TGCGCCAGCAGCTCAGACAAGGCCCCACTCTGGAACACCGGGGAGCTGTTTTTT. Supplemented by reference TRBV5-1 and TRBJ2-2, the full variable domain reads KAGVTQTPRYLIKTRGQQVTLSCSPISGHRSVSWYQQTPGQGLQFLFEYFSETQRNKGNFPGRFSGRQFSNSRSEMNVSTLELGDSALYLCASSSDKAPLWNTGELFFGEGSRLTVL.

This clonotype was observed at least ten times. This CDR3 reads CASSPDRAISVGGYTF. The CDR3 DNA reads as TGTGCCAGCAGCCCGGACAGGGCAATATCCGTGGGTGGCTACACCTTC. The chain combines TRBV5-6 with TRBJ1-2; 8 bases are a match to TRBD1. CDR3 length: 16 amino acids. Trimming at V came to 4 bases and at J to 7 bases, leaving 15 bases not matched to a gene. CDR1 is SGHDT and CDR2 is YYEEEE in the germline V gene.

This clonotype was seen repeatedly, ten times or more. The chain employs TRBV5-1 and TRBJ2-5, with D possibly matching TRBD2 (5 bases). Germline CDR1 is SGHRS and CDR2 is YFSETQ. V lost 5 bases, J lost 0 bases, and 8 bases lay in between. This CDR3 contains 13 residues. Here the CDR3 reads CASSADYQETQYF. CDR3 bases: TGCGCCAGCAGTGCGGACTACCAAGAGACCCAGTACTTC.

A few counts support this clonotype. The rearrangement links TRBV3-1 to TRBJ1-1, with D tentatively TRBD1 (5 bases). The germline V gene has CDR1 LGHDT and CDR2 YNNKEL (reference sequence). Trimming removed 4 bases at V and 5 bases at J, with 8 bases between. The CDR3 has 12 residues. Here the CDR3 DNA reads TGTGCCAGCAGCCTCAGGGAGACTGAAGCTTTCTTT. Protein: CASSLRETEAFF.

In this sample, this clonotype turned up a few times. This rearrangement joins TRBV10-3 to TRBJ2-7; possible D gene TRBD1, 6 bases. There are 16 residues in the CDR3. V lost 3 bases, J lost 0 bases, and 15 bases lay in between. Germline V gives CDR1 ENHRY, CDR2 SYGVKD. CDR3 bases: TGTGCCATCAGTGAAGTAAGAGACAGGAGCTCCTACGAGCAGTACTTC. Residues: CAISEVRDRSSYEQYF.

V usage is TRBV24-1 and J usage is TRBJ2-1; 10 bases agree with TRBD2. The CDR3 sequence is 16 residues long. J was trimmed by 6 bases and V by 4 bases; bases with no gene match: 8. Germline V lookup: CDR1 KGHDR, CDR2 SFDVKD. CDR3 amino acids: CATSDPASGGANEQFF. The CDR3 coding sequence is TGTGCCACCAGTGACCCCGCGAGCGGGGGGGCCAATGAGCAGTTCTTC.

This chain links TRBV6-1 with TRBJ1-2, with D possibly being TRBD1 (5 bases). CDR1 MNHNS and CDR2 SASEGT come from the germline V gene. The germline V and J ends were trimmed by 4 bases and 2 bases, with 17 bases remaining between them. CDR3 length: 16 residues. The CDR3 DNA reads TGTGCCAGCAGTGTTCTTGGGGGAGCGGCGAACTATGGCTACACCTTC. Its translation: CASSVLGGAANYGYTF.

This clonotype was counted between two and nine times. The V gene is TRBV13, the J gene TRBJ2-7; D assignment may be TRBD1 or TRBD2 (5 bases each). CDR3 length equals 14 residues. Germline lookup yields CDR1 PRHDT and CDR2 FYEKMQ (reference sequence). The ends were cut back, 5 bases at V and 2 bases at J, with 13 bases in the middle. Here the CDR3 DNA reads TGTGCCAGCAGCGAGGGGCCCAGGACCTACGAGCAGTACTTC. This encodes CASSEGPRTYEQYF.

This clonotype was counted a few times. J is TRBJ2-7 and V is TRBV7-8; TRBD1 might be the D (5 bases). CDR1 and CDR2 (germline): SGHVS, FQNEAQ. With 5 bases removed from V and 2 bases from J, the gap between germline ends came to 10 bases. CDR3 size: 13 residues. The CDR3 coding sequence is TGTGCCAGCAGCGCAAGACAGACCTACGAGCAGTACTTC. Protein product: CASSARQTYEQYF.

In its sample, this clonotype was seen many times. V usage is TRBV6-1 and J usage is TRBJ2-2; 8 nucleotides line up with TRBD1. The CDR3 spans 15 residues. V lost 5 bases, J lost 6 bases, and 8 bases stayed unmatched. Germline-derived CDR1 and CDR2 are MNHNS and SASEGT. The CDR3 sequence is CASSRLRTGPGELFF. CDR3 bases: TGTGCCAGCAGTCGACTCCGGACAGGGCCCGGGGAGCTGTTTTTT.